Listed below are T cell receptor beta chains from one sample, sequenced in a study of response to subunit inactivated influenza vaccine. TCRdb reanalysed the RT-PCR reads using MiXCR and keeps one entry per CDR3 protein. The sample lists hundreds of thousands of distinct CDR3 sequences, around 13% occurring once. Sequencing used PBMCs from blood, obtained 14 days before vaccination. These receptors came from a man aged 50-59 years who received an inactivated influenza vaccine. Both conserved end residues are part of each CDR3. Fields, in order: clone size, D gene, J gene, V gene, CDR3 protein, CDR3 DNA. A D gene is named only where the DNA matches it firmly. Rows give clone size only sometimes, using once, few, many, or a class for an expanded clone.

few,NA,TRBJ2-5,TRBV2,CASSERQETQYF,TGTGCCAGCAGTGAACGGCAAGAGACCCAGTACTTC
few,NA,TRBJ1-1,TRBV15,CATSIRGTEAFF,TGTGCCACCAGCATACGCGGGACTGAAGCTTTCTTT
many,NA,TRBJ1-2,TRBV29-1,CSVVHRVYGYTF,TGCAGCGTTGTTCACAGGGTCTATGGCTACACCTTC
NA,TRBD2,TRBJ2-1,TRBV9,CASSVNPGLAGRSSYNEQFF,TGTGCCAGCAGCGTAAATCCGGGACTAGCGGGGAGAAGCTCCTACAATGAGCAGTTCTTC
NA,TRBD1,TRBJ2-1,TRBV27,CAIGQGANEQFF,TGTGCCATCGGACAGGGGGCAAATGAGCAGTTCTTC
NA,NA,TRBJ2-7,TRBV18,CASSPSPGYEQYF,TGTGCCAGCTCACCCTCCCCGGGGTACGAGCAGTACTTC
NA,NA,TRBJ2-1,TRBV6-5,CASSYSAGPIYNEQFF,TGTGCCAGCAGTTACTCGGCAGGGCCCATTTACAATGAGCAGTTCTTC
many,NA,TRBJ2-3,TRBV7-6,CASSPTRSLTDTQYF,TGTGCCAGCAGCCCGACTAGATCCCTCACAGATACGCAGTATTTT
few,NA,TRBJ2-1,TRBV6-2/TRBV6-3,CATSDSHSYNEQFF,TGTGCCACCTCGGACAGTCACTCCTACAATGAGCAGTTCTTC
NA,TRBD2,TRBJ2-1,TRBV20-1,CSARGDGLAAYNEQFF,TGCAGTGCTAGGGGCGACGGACTAGCGGCCTACAATGAGCAGTTCTTC
few,TRBD1,TRBJ2-7,TRBV20-1,CSAEDGTGYEQYF,TGCAGTGCTGAGGACGGGACAGGCTACGAGCAGTACTTC
few,NA,TRBJ2-5,TRBV2,CASSLTGMGTQYF,TGTGCCAGCAGTCTAACAGGGATGGGGACCCAGTACTTC
NA,NA,TRBJ1-6,TRBV7-6,CASSLVARSGSPLHF,TGTGCCAGCAGCTTAGTTGCCCGCTCGGGATCACCCCTCCACTTT
many,NA,TRBJ2-7,TRBV4-2,CASSQGRGSYEQYF,TGTGCCAGCAGCCAAGGGCGGGGCTCCTACGAGCAGTACTTC
NA,NA,TRBJ2-3,TRBV28,CASSRPPLRASTDTQYF,TGTGCCAGCAGTCGACCCCCCCTCAGAGCCTCCACAGATACGCAGTATTTT
NA,NA,TRBJ1-6,TRBV4-2,CASSHGSRDESPLHF,TGTGCCAGCAGCCATGGGTCCAGGGATGAATCACCCCTCCACTTT
NA,TRBD2,TRBJ2-7,TRBV5-1,CASSLANGGYYEQYF,TGCGCCAGCAGCTTGGCCAACGGGGGGTACTACGAGCAGTACTTC
few,NA,TRBJ1-1,TRBV5-1,CASRPGSNMNTEAFF,TGCGCCAGCAGGCCGGGATCTAACATGAACACTGAAGCTTTCTTT
few,NA,TRBJ2-5,TRBV28,CASSWTAQETQYF,TGTGCCAGCAGTTGGACTGCCCAAGAGACCCAGTACTTC
many,NA,TRBJ2-7,TRBV6-5,CASNSGTLLSSEQYF,TGTGCCAGCAATTCCGGGACCCTTCTCTCAAGCGAGCAGTACTTC
few,NA,TRBJ1-2,TRBV20-1,CSARETLRGGLGYTF,TGCAGTGCTAGAGAGACTCTAAGGGGGGGGCTTGGCTACACCTTC
few,TRBD1,TRBJ1-5,TRBV29-1,CSVGQGLNQPQHF,TGCAGCGTTGGACAGGGCCTAAATCAGCCCCAGCATTTT
NA,TRBD1,TRBJ2-1,TRBV10-3,CAIGRFADRGNEQFF,TGTGCCATCGGACGGTTCGCGGACAGGGGCAATGAGCAGTTCTTC
many,NA,TRBJ2-1,TRBV29-1,CSGLLVIRTYNEQFF,TGCAGCGGGTTGTTGGTGATCCGGACCTACAATGAGCAGTTCTTC
NA,NA,TRBJ2-7,TRBV9,CASHCGQFYEQYF,TGTGCCAGCCATTGCGGACAGTTCTACGAGCAGTACTTC
NA,TRBD1,TRBJ1-4,TRBV12-3/TRBV12-4,CASTETGPNEKLFF,TGTGCCAGCACCGAGACAGGGCCTAATGAAAAACTGTTTTTT
many,NA,TRBJ1-5,TRBV2,CASSEVLGGNQPQHF,TGTGCCAGCAGTGAAGTCTTAGGGGGAAATCAGCCCCAGCATTTT
many,NA,TRBJ2-1,TRBV4-1,CASTREGYNEQFF,TGCGCCAGCACCAGGGAAGGATACAATGAGCAGTTCTTC
few,NA,TRBJ2-7,TRBV20-1,CSRGGAEPYEQYF,TGCAGCAGAGGGGGGGCCGAACCCTACGAGCAGTACTTC
few,NA,TRBJ2-6,TRBV29-1,CSVGHGLGANVLTF,TGCAGCGTTGGACATGGGTTGGGGGCCAACGTCCTGACTTTC
few,NA,TRBJ2-5,TRBV7-9,CASSQSGTQETQYF,TGTGCCAGCAGCCAATCCGGGACTCAAGAGACCCAGTACTTC